The 6 T cell receptor beta chains reported below all come from one sample, sequenced in a study of blood T cell repertoires in COVID-19 (dated by TCRdb to about 2020). The method was the immunoSEQ multiplex PCR assay. TCRdb took this table from immuneACCESS and kept in-frame rearrangements with V and J called. Such tables lack part of the clones; where checked against another copy, unresolved V genes explain under half of the gap, and the rest is unexplained. This sample is represented by 350,000 to 450,000 clones; roughly 87% of them were singletons. The top ten constitute around 5.1% of the sample. Sequencing was carried out using PBMCs or T cells enriched from blood (not recorded which). The receptors derive from a woman in her forties or fifties who had recovered from COVID-19.

The chain employs TRBV6-1 and TRBJ2-5; 7 nucleotides match TRBD1. The CDR3 is 16 amino acids. Trimming removed 3 bases from V and 7 bases from J; junction bases left unmatched: 14. The germline CDR1 and CDR2 sequences are MNHNS and SASEGT. The CDR3 coding sequence is TGTGCCAGCAGTGATTTTAGGGCAGGGGGTTCCAGGACCCAGTACTTC. Protein sequence: CASSDFRAGGSRTQYF.

J is TRBJ2-7 and V is TRBV19, with D hard to call. Trimming shortened V by 2 bases and J by 1 base, and 12 bases separated the two germline ends. From germline, CDR1 is LNHDA and CDR2 SQIVND (reference sequence). The CDR3 is 15 residues long. CDR3 nucleotide sequence: TGTGCCAGTAGTATACTCCAGGATCCGTCCTACGAGCAGTACTTC. Translating it yields CASSILQDPSYEQYF.

The V and J genes are TRBV9 and TRBJ1-2, with D possibly TRBD1 on 5 matching bases. Deletions cut 6 bases from V and 4 bases from J, with 16 bases between. In germline, CDR1 is SGDLS, CDR2 YYNGEE. This CDR3 region has 14 residues. CDR3 amino acids: CASTPTGVGYGYTF. CDR3 sequence (DNA): TGTGCCAGCACCCCAACGGGGGTGGGCTATGGCTACACCTTC.

The CDR3, as DNA: TGTGCCAGCAGCCCAAGAGGTGCACTAAAGGGGACTGAAGCTTTCTTT. Translating it yields CASSPRGALKGTEAFF. The chain has TRBV3-1 (or the pseudogene TRBV3-2) and TRBJ1-1; TRBD1 is a possible D gene (5 bases). Germline assignment: CDR1 LGHDT and CDR2 YNNKEL (reference sequence). V was clipped by 4 bases and J by 5 bases, with 20 bases between them. The CDR3 runs 16 residues.

The chain couples TRBV5-5 to TRBJ1-2, with D uncertain. CDR3 length: 13 residues. Trimming left V 4 bases short and J 3 bases short, with 10 bases between. Germline CDR1 reads SGHKS; CDR2 reads YYEKEE (reference sequence). The CDR3 DNA follows: TGTGCCAGCAGCCCGGGAAGAGACTATGGCTACACCTTC. This translates into CASSPGRDYGYTF.

The CDR3 loop is CASSTGTGSYNEQFF. The CDR3 bases are TGCGCCAGCAGCACCGGGACAGGCTCCTACAATGAGCAGTTCTTC. The gene calls are TRBV5-1 and TRBJ2-1, with TRBD1 matching 8 bases. The J segment lost 0 bases and the V segment lost 4 bases, leaving 3 bases of the junction unmatched. There are 15 residues in the CDR3. Germline CDR1 SGHRS, CDR2 YFSETQ.